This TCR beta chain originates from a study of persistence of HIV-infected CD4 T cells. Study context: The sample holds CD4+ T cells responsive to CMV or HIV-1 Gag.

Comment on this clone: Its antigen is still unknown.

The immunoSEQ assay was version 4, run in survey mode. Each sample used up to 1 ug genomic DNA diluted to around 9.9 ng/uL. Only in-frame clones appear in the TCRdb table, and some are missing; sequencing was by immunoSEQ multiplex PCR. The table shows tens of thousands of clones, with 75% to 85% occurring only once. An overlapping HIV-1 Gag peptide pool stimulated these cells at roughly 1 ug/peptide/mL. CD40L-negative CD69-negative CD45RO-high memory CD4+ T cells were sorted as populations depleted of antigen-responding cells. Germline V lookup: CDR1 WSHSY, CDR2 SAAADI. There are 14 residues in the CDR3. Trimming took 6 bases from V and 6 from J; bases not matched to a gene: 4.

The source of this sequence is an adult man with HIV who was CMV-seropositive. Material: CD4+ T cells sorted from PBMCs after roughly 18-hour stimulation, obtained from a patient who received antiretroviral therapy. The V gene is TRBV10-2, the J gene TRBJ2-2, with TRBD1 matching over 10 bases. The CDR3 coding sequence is TGCGCCAGCAGATCCGGGACAGGGGCCGGGGAGCTGTTTTTT. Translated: CASRSGTGAGELFF.